The clone carrying this T cell receptor beta chain was counted only a few times. As yet, its antigen is unknown. Diagnoses used clinical symptoms, serum thyroxine and TRAb, thyroid ultrasound and orbital computed tomography. The data were taken from a study of T cells in Graves' hyperthyroidism and ophthalmopathy. There are 15 residues in the CDR3. Germline-derived CDR1 and CDR2 are SGHTA and FQGNSA. With 3 bases removed from V and 0 bases from J, the gap between germline ends came to 11 bases. Researchers took RNA transcripts and amplified the TCR beta CDR3 regions from them. HTBI primers drove first-round RT-PCR of the TCR CDR3. Via MiXCR, TCRdb re-called the multiplex PCR reads, giving one row per CDR3 protein. The sample records over 700,000 distinct CDR3 sequences, about two fifths being singletons. Broader study findings: It was a median approximately 7.1 months before onset that the model predicted ophthalmopathy. From stable hyperthyroidism, ophthalmopathy was set apart by a 13 V-J model.

This chain connects TRBV7-2 to TRBJ1-1, with unresolved D. Sequencing was performed on blood. The clonotype originates from a man younger than 30 with Graves' hyperthyroidism. CDR3: CASSLSALLNTEAFF. CDR3 coding DNA: TGTGCCAGCAGCTTGTCAGCATTACTGAACACTGAAGCTTTCTTT.